This TCR beta chain was identified during a study of blood T cell repertoires in COVID-19. The ends were cut back, 9 bases at V and 0 bases at J, with 14 bases in the middle. Per the germline V gene, CDR1 is MNHEY and CDR2 is SVGAGI. This CDR3 is 15 amino acids long. TCRdb keeps only in-frame clones here, not all; method: immunoSEQ multiplex PCR. This sample has roughly 250,000 clones, with approximately 90% found just once. The genes are TRBV6-5 and TRBJ1-4, with no clear D. The sequence was collected from a woman between 35 and 50 years old with acute COVID-19. The material sequenced was PBMCs or T cells enriched from blood (not recorded which). The CDR3: CASGEGFATNEKLFF. CDR3 nucleotides: TGTGCCAGTGGAGAGGGCTTTGCAACTAATGAAAAACTGTTTTTT.